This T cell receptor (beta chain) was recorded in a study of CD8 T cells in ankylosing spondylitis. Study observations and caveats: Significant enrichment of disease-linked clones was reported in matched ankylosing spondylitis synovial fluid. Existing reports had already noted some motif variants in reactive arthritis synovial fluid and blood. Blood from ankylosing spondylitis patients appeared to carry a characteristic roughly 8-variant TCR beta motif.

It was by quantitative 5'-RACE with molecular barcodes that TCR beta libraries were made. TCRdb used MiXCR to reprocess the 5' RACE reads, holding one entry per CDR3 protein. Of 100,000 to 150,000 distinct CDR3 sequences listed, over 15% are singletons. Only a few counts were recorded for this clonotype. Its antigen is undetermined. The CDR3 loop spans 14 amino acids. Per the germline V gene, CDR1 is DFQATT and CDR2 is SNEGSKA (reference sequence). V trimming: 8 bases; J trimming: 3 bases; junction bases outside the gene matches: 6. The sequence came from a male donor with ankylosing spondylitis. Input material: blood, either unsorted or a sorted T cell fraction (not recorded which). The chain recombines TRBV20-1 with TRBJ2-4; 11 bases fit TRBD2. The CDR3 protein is CSLAGGPGKNIQYF. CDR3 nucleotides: TGCAGTTTAGCGGGAGGGCCTGGCAAAAACATTCAGTACTTC.